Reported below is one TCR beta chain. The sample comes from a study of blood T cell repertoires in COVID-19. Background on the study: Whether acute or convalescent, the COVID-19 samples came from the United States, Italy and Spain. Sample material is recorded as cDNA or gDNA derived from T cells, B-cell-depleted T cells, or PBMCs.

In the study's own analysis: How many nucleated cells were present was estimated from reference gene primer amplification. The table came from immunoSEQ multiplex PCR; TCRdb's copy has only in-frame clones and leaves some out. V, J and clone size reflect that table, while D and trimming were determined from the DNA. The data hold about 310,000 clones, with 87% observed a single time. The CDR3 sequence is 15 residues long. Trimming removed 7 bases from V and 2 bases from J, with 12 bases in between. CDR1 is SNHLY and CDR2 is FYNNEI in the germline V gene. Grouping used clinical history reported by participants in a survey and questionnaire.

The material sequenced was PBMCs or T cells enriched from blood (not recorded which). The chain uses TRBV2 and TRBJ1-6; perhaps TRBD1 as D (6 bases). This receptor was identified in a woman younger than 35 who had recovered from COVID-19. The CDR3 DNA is TGTGCCAGCATAGGGGGACCCCCCTATAATTCACCCCTCCACTTT. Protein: CASIGGPPYNSPLHF. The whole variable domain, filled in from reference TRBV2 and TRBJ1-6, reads EPEVTQTPSHQVTQMGQEVILRCVPISNHLYFYWYRQILGQKVEFLVSFYNNEISEKSEIFDDQFSVERPDGSNFTLKIRSTKLEDSAMYFCASIGGPPYNSPLHFGNGTRLTVT.